A selection of T cell receptor beta chains follows, all from one sample in a study of T cells in localized non-small cell lung cancer. Profiled with immunoSEQ multiplex PCR; TCRdb holds only in-frame clones, not every one. The sample shows roughly 86,000 clones, around four fifths of them seen only once. The sample was peripheral blood, taken before any cancer treatment. Every receptor here comes from a man between 40 and 70 years old with stage I lung adenocarcinoma. CDR3s include the opening cysteine and the closing phenylalanine or tryptophan. D genes are given only for firm matches. Where a row states a size, it is once, few, many or the class of an expanded clone; other rows omit it.

j_call d_call clone_size v_call cdr3_nt cdr3_aa
TRBJ2-1 TRBD1 . TRBV7-3 TGTGCCAGCAGGCGGGCTCCAGGGGGTGAGCAGTTCTTC CASRRAPGGEQFF
TRBJ2-7 . . TRBV4-3 TGCGCCAGCAGCCAGACACTGGACACCCGCTCCTACGAGCAGTACTTC CASSQTLDTRSYEQYF
TRBJ2-7 TRBD1 . TRBV18 TGTGCCAGCTCAACAGAAAAACCTGGGGACAGGGCGAACTACGAGCAGTACTTC CASSTEKPGDRANYEQYF
TRBJ2-5 . . TRBV4-3 TGCGCCAGCAGCCAAAACGTCCCCCAAAATCAAGAGACCCAGTACTTC CASSQNVPQNQETQYF
TRBJ2-2 TRBD1 . TRBV19 TGTGCCAGTAGTACCTCGACAGGGATCCCCACCGGGGAGCTGTTTTTT CASSTSTGIPTGELFF
TRBJ2-3 TRBD2 . TRBV9 TGTGCCAGCAGCGTCACTAGCGGGGGGGCCGCTACGCAGTATTTT CASSVTSGGAATQYF
TRBJ2-3 TRBD1 once TRBV5-5 TGTGCCAGCAGCTTGGGGACAGGGGTCGGCACAGATACGCAGTATTTT CASSLGTGVGTDTQYF
TRBJ2-5 TRBD1 . TRBV4-3 TGCGCCAGCAGCCACACCACAGGGGACCGAGAGACCCAGTACTTC CASSHTTGDRETQYF
TRBJ2-7 TRBD1 . TRBV29-1 TGCAGCGGGACAGGGGACAGATACGAGCAGTACTTC CSGTGDRYEQYF
TRBJ2-1 TRBD2 . TRBV4-3 TGCGCCAGCAGCCTGTCCCCCACTAGCGGGGGGGCAAATGAGCAGTTCTTC CASSLSPTSGGANEQFF
TRBJ2-5 TRBD2 . TRBV5-1 TGCGCCAGCAGCCCGCCTGTTAGCGGGAGTGGGTACCAAGAGACCCAGTACTTC CASSPPVSGSGYQETQYF
TRBJ1-1 . . TRBV19 TGTGCCAGTGCCCTCGGACAGTACACTGAAGCTTTCTTT CASALGQYTEAFF
TRBJ2-7 . . TRBV5-4 TGTGCCAGCAGCTCGCAGGGGATTTCCTACGAGCAGTACTTC CASSSQGISYEQYF
TRBJ2-7 . . TRBV30 TGTGCCTGGGGCGGACAGACCTACGAGCAGTACTTC CAWGGQTYEQYF
TRBJ2-7 . . TRBV5-1 TGCGCCAGCAGCTTGGCCGACGAGCAGTACTTC CASSLADEQYF
TRBJ2-1 . . TRBV14 TGTGCCAGCAGCCAAGGGGGTCAACTCCTCCGGGACTACAATGAGCAGTTCTTC CASSQGGQLLRDYNEQFF
TRBJ1-4 . . TRBV30 TGTGCCTGGAGAGGGGTAACTAATGAAAAACTGTTTTTT CAWRGVTNEKLFF
TRBJ2-2 . medium-sized TRBV7-8 TGTGCCAGCAGCTTAGACCGCACCGGGGAGCTGTTTTTT CASSLDRTGELFF
TRBJ1-5 . . TRBV4-3 TGCGCCAGCAGCCAAGATGGGAGTAGCAATCAGCCCCAGCATTTT CASSQDGSSNQPQHF
TRBJ1-1 TRBD1 . TRBV6-5 TGTGCCAGCAGTTACTCGAGGGACAGAAGTAAAGCTTTCTTT CASSYSRDRSKAFF
TRBJ2-7 . . TRBV21-1 TGTGCCAGCCCCAAGACCCGGGAGACAGGTTCCCACGAGCAGTACTTC CASPKTRETGSHEQYF
TRBJ1-2 TRBD1 . TRBV7-2 TGTGCCAGCAGCTCACGGACAGGGGCTCCTGAGTATGGCTACACCTTC CASSSRTGAPEYGYTF
TRBJ2-2 . . TRBV18 TGTGCCAGCTCCCTTAGGACAGCGAACACCGGGGAGCTGTTTTTT CASSLRTANTGELFF
TRBJ2-1 . . TRBV5-4 TGTGCCAGCAGCTTGCCGGGACCTTCCTACAATGAGCAGTTCTTC CASSLPGPSYNEQFF
TRBJ2-2 . . TRBV7-2 TGTGCCAGCAGCGCCAATCAGCACACCGGGGAGCTGTTTTTT CASSANQHTGELFF
TRBJ2-3 TRBD2 . TRBV4-1 TGCGCCAGCAGCCAACCGGGACTAGCGGGGGGAGGCACAGATACGCAGTATTTT CASSQPGLAGGGTDTQYF
TRBJ2-1 . . TRBV7-7 TGTGCCAGCAGCATAAGCTCCTACAATGAGCAGTTCTTC CASSISSYNEQFF
TRBJ2-3 . . TRBV6-1 TGTGCCACGTGGACTGTTGCAGCAGATACGCAGTATTTT CATWTVAADTQYF
TRBJ1-6 . . TRBV28 TGTGCCAGCATTTTTGAGGGGGTTCTTAATTCACCCCTCCACTTT CASIFEGVLNSPLHF